This T cell receptor (beta chain) originates from a study of technical replicates of blood from a handful of donors. Profiling relied on immunoSEQ multiplex PCR, and the TCRdb table lists in-frame clones only, not all of them. The table records about 53,000 clones, 86% of them present only once. CDR1 is SGDLS, CDR2 YYNGEE, per germline. The CDR3 totals 15 residues. Trimming stripped 3 bases from V and 4 bases from J, with 16 bases between. The sequence was collected from a human donor in good health. Some clones in this sample may be carry-over from other donors' samples. Sequenced sample: PBMCs. This chain joins TRBV9 and TRBJ1-2; possibly TRBD1 for D (6 bases). CDR3 sequence reads: CASSATDGQPYGYTF. The CDR3 DNA is TGTGCCAGCAGCGCGACGGACGGACAGCCCTATGGCTACACCTTC.